This T cell receptor beta chain was captured by sequencing in a study of response to subunit inactivated influenza vaccine (dated by TCRdb to the late 2010s). Background for the entire study: The study used deep quantitative T cell receptor repertoire profiling to track responses to a trivalent subunit inactivated influenza vaccine.

The CDR3 spans 14 residues, from the cysteine through the phenylalanine. Solely the CDR3 DNA is kept, with 42 bases framed from the first base. The junction carries 12 bases between V and J, which are trimmed by 2 bases and 5 bases respectively. CDR1 and CDR2 (KGHSH, LQKENI) derive from the germline V gene. What the study reported, not specific to this receptor: According to the authors, only a limited number of new T cells may be recruited by each seasonal influenza vaccination.

This clonotype was seen only a few times. Its antigen is not yet known. One base away there is no much larger clone; base qualities are not given. Receptor libraries were prepared by RT-PCR. Instrument on record: Illumina HiSeq 2500. Using fastp at Q25 and MiXCR, TCRdb reprocessed the public reads and kept productive beta chains. For every CDR3 protein sequence, its rows merge into one entry that carries the most common genes and DNA. The sample table records about 530,000 distinct CDR3 sequences; roughly 12% of these occur just once. Roughly 10% of the sample is taken by the ten largest. The receptor comes from a man in his fifties or sixties who received an inactivated influenza vaccine. Donor details come from another sample of the same person, matched by shared clones. Sample: PBMCs from blood, taken on the day of vaccination. This chain joins TRBV18 to TRBJ1-1; a tentative D match to TRBD1 spans 5 bases. The CDR3 region reads CASSPVGGSTEAFF. The nucleotide sequence is given as TGTGCCAGCTCACCAGTCGGGGGGAGTACTGAAGCTTTCTTT.